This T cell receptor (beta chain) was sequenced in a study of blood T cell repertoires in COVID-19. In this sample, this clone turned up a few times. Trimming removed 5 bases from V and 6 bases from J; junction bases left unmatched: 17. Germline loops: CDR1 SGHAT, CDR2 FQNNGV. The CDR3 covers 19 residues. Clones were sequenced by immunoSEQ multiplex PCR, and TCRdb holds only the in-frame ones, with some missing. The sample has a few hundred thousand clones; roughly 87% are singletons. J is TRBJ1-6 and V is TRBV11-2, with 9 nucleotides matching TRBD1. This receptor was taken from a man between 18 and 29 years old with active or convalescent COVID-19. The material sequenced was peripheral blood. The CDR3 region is CASSLSPYRGRKVNSPLHF. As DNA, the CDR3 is TGTGCCAGCAGCCTTTCCCCTTACAGGGGGCGCAAGGTTAATTCACCCCTCCACTTT.